The T cell receptor beta chain described here comes from a study of T cells in Graves' hyperthyroidism and ophthalmopathy. The V gene end was trimmed by 6 bases and the J gene end by 3 bases; junction bases not matched to a gene: 8. Germline V gene data show CDR1 as MDHEN and CDR2 as SYDVKM. This CDR3 has 15 amino acids. Amplified TCR beta CDR3 regions came from RNA transcripts. Primed by the HTBI set, a first-round RT-PCR was run on the TCR CDR3. One entry per CDR3 protein results from TCRdb running MiXCR on the multiplex PCR reads. The sample consists of 700,000 or so distinct CDR3 sequences, 14% of them appearing once. Diagnoses rested on clinical symptoms, serum thyroxine and TRAb, thyroid ultrasound and orbital computed tomography. Each 10 ml fresh peripheral blood draw supplied the PBMCs. The study, taken as a whole, reports: Researchers found most expanded thyroid clonotypes above 0.001 in blood as well. Ophthalmopathy was distinguished from stable hyperthyroidism by 13 V-J signatures.

Details on this clonotype: Its cognate antigen is unknown.

The chain recombines TRBV28 with TRBJ2-1, with TRBD2 identical over 7 bases. Source material: blood. The clonotype originates from a woman aged 50 to 60 with Graves' ophthalmopathy. CDR3 bases: TGTGCCAGCAGAACCCCGGGACTACACTACAATGAGCAGTTCTTC. Translated, it gives CASRTPGLHYNEQFF. The variable domain in full, with the rest retrieved from reference TRBV28 and TRBJ2-1, is DVKVTQSSRYLVKRTGEKVFLECVQDMDHENMFWYRQDPGLGLRLIYFSYDVKMKEKGDIPEGYSVSREKKERFSLILESASTNQTSMYLCASRTPGLHYNEQFFGPGTRLTVL.